These T cell receptor beta chains were read from a single sample in a study of OX40 agonist ivuxolimab in advanced cancers. Repertoires were generated with immunoSEQ multiplex PCR, while TCRdb's copy carries only in-frame clones and drops some. The table lists roughly 13,000 clones, 70% to 90% of them singletons. The sample here was CD4+ or CD8+ T cells sorted from blood, taken in a trial of the OX40 agonist ivuxolimab. Receptor source: an adult with an advanced solid tumor such as melanoma, head and neck, liver or kidney cancer. CDR3s include the opening cysteine and the closing phenylalanine or tryptophan. Fields, in order: clone size, D gene, V gene, J gene, CDR3 protein, CDR3 DNA. D genes are given only for firm matches. Clone size appears in some rows only: once, few, many, or a class for an expanded clone.

NA	TRBD1	TRBV2	TRBJ1-4	CASNEGARKLFF	TGTGCCAGCAATGAGGGGGCGAGAAAACTGTTTTTT
NA	NA	TRBV7-9	TRBJ2-2	CASGSLRDGTGELFF	TGTGCCAGTGGATCTCTCCGGGACGGCACCGGGGAGCTGTTTTTT
NA	NA	TRBV6-9	TRBJ1-2	CASSYLPASDGYTF	TGTGCCAGCAGTTACCTCCCAGCAAGTGATGGCTACACCTTC
medium-sized	NA	TRBV4-3	TRBJ2-6	CASSQETGSGANVLTF	TGCGCCAGCAGCCAAGAGACAGGAAGCGGGGCCAACGTCCTGACTTTC
NA	NA	TRBV27	TRBJ2-7	CASSLTVFPNYEQYF	TGTGCCAGCAGTTTGACAGTATTCCCTAACTACGAGCAGTACTTC
medium-sized	TRBD2	TRBV7-8	TRBJ2-7	CASSHRTSGRGQYF	TGTGCCAGCAGCCACCGGACTAGCGGGAGAGGGCAGTACTTC
NA	NA	TRBV4-1	TRBJ1-5	CASSEAWAGNRPQHF	TGCGCCAGCAGCGAAGCCTGGGCGGGCAATCGGCCCCAGCATTTT
once	TRBD1	TRBV27	TRBJ1-2	CASSSGGMYGYTF	TGTGCCAGCAGTTCAGGGGGGATGTATGGCTACACCTTC
NA	NA	TRBV6-5	TRBJ2-3	CASSHSAHTDTQYF	TGTGCCAGCAGCCACAGCGCCCACACAGATACGCAGTATTTT
NA	NA	TRBV28	TRBJ2-7	CASSSDEQYF	TGTGCCAGCAGTTCGGACGAGCAGTACTTC